This T cell receptor (beta chain) comes out of a study of persistence of HIV-infected CD4 T cells. The libraries were made with immunoSEQ version 4 in survey mode. Clones were sequenced by immunoSEQ multiplex PCR, and TCRdb holds only the in-frame ones, with some missing. The sample lists some 49,000 clones, 70% to 90% seen once, with around 3.2% in the top ten. With respect to this clone: The antigen is unknown.

V lost 2 bases to trimming and J lost 5 bases; unmatched junction nucleotides: 7. Germline assignment: CDR1 SGHNT and CDR2 YENEEA. CDR3 length: 15 amino acids. Cells were stimulated nonspecifically with anti-CD3/anti-CD28 magnetic beads. CD4+ T cells upregulating both CD40 ligand and CD69 were sorted as responding cells. The J gene is TRBJ2-5, the V gene TRBV11-3; 8 bases are a match to TRBD1. The clonotype originates from an adult woman with HIV who was CMV-seropositive. The sample in question was CD4+ T cells sorted from PBMCs after approximately 18-hour stimulation, obtained from a patient who received antiretroviral therapy. For the CDR3, the DNA is TGTGCCAGCAGCTTAAGCGGCAGGGGGCGGGAGACCCAGTACTTC. It yields the protein CASSLSGRGRETQYF.